The clone carrying this TCR beta chain turned up a few times. J was trimmed by 5 bases and V by 4 bases; bases with no gene match: 5. Per the germline V gene, CDR1 is MGHRA and CDR2 is YSYEKL. This CDR3 spans 16 amino acids. This specimen comes from a study of T-cell memory formation after mild COVID-19. TCRdb re-called the 5' RACE reads through MiXCR, storing one row per CDR3 protein. The sample shows some 48,000 distinct CDR3 sequences, 9% to 15% of them seen only once. The sequence came from a young man who had mild COVID-19 (a few samples of this study predate the infection). Cell type and time point are not known. The sequenced sample consisted of PBMCs or a T cell subset sorted from them (not recorded which). The chain is built from TRBV4-1 and TRBJ2-3; TRBD2 matches 14 bases. The CDR3 nucleotides read TGCGCCAGCAGCCGCCGACTAGCGGGGGGGCAAGATACGCAGTATTTT. This encodes CASSRRLAGGQDTQYF.